This entry describes one TCR beta chain. What it recognizes is unknown. This record belongs to a study of T cells in narcolepsy. Study-level information: Healthy controls were enrolled alongside patients with narcolepsy type 1 or type 2. Study observations and caveats: Comparing one patient's CSF and blood CD4+ clonotypes highlighted HCRT- and TRIB2-specific autoreactive clonotypes. No autoreactive T cell clone sequences appeared in some memory CD4+ repertoires. Autoreactive clonotypes reportedly recurred in blood of same and different patients, not controls.

The protocol was immunoSEQ multiplex PCR, while the TCRdb copy is restricted to in-frame clones and leaves out a portion. The data show just under 35,000 clones, around 80% seen once. This receptor was identified in a human donor in good health. The sample was memory (CD45RA-) CD4+ T cells from blood.

The CDR3 region has the DNA TGTGCCAGCAGACCTGGACAGGTTCCCTACGAGCAGTACTTC. Its protein is CASRPGQVPYEQYF. The genes are TRBV6-6 and TRBJ2-7; 7 nucleotides line up with TRBD1. The CDR3 sequence is 14 residues long. Germline CDR1 reads MNHNY; CDR2 reads SVGAGI (reference sequence). Unmatched junction bases numbered 7, after V lost 6 bases and J lost 2 bases.